Below are 19 T cell receptor beta chains sequenced from a single sample in a study of cytomegalovirus exposure and HLA in healthy donors. Primers for the PCR totalled 60 Vbeta and 13 Jbeta. The assay was immunoSEQ multiplex PCR, and TCRdb's table has in-frame clones only and misses some. The profile shows about 120,000 clones, 70% to 75% of them singletons. Sequenced input: PBMCs. These receptors were collected from a woman between 18 and 29 years old in good health and CMV-seronegative.

This clone was recorded once. The V gene is TRBV7-9, the J gene TRBJ2-3; 7 bases are a match to TRBD2. The CDR3 loop spans 15 amino acids. The germline CDR1 and CDR2 sequences are SEHNR and FQNEAQ (reference sequence). Trimming removed 4 bases from V and 4 bases from J; junction bases left unmatched: 8. The CDR3 protein is CASSWTSDPPDTQYF. For the CDR3, the DNA is TGTGCCAGCAGCTGGACTAGTGATCCCCCAGATACGCAGTATTTT.

This chain connects TRBV28 to TRBJ1-2, with TRBD1 identical over 7 bases. The CDR3 has 12 amino acids. Germline V gives CDR1 MDHEN, CDR2 SYDVKM. J gave up 7 bases and V 10 bases, and 9 bases lay outside the gene matches. CDR3 amino acids: CAINRGLGGYTF. CDR3 DNA sequence: TGTGCCATCAACAGGGGACTGGGTGGCTACACCTTC.

J is TRBJ2-5 and V is TRBV27; D is uncertain. The V gene lost 5 bases and the J gene lost 4 bases, with 14 bases spanning the gap. The CDR3 sequence is 14 residues long. In germline, CDR1 is MNHEY, CDR2 SMNVEV (reference sequence). As DNA, the CDR3 is TGTGCCAGCAGTCCCCAGCTTTCGGGAGAGACCCAGTACTTC. This encodes CASSPQLSGETQYF.

This chain links TRBV7-7 with TRBJ1-1; 10 bases align to TRBD1. CDR3 size: 13 residues. The V gene's germline CDR1 is SSHAT and CDR2 FNYEAQ (reference sequence). CDR3 DNA: TGTGCTAGCTCAGGACAGGGGGACACTGAAGCTTTCTTT. Protein product: CASSGQGDTEAFF. The full variable domain, with the rest looked up from reference TRBV7-7 and TRBJ1-1, is GAGVSQSPRYKVTKRGQDVTLRCDPISSHATLYWYQQALGQGPEFLTYFNYEAQPDKSGLPSDRFSAERPEGSISTLTIQRTEQRDSAMYRCASSGQGDTEAFFGQGTRLTVV.

This chain links TRBV6-1 with TRBJ2-7; 9 nucleotides match TRBD1. The germline V gene has CDR1 MNHNS and CDR2 SASEGT. Germline trimming cut 2 bases from V and 3 bases from J; bases unmatched to any gene: 5. There are 15 residues in the CDR3. The CDR3 region is CASSENRGPIYEQYF. CDR3 in DNA: TGTGCCAGCAGTGAAAACAGGGGGCCAATCTACGAGCAGTACTTC.

The rearrangement links TRBV9 to TRBJ2-1; weak D call: TRBD1 (6 bases). Trimming removed 3 bases at V and 4 bases at J, with 11 bases between. The CDR3 spans 14 residues. In germline, CDR1 is SGDLS, CDR2 YYNGEE. CDR3 protein: CASSDRDIYNEQFF. For the CDR3, the DNA is TGTGCCAGCAGCGACCGGGACATATACAATGAGCAGTTCTTC.

J is TRBJ1-6 and V is TRBV25-1; D might be TRBD1 (5 bases). The CDR3 covers 15 residues. Germline assignment: CDR1 MGHDK and CDR2 SYGVNS. V lost 5 bases, J lost 4 bases, and 12 bases lay in between. Here the CDR3 DNA reads TGTGCCAGCAGTAAAGATCAGGGTTATAATTCACCCCTCCACTTT. Its protein product is CASSKDQGYNSPLHF.

This clone has just a few counts. V usage is TRBV5-1 and J usage is TRBJ2-3, with 10 positions matching TRBD2. Germline V lookup: CDR1 SGHRS, CDR2 YFSETQ. V lost 3 bases, J lost 9 bases, and 10 bases stayed unmatched. The CDR3 consists of 15 residues. CDR3: CASSWERTSGRTQYF. Written as DNA, the CDR3 is TGCGCCAGCAGCTGGGAACGGACTAGCGGAAGAACGCAGTATTTT. The full variable domain, its missing parts supplied by reference TRBV5-1 and TRBJ2-3, is KAGVTQTPRYLIKTRGQQVTLSCSPISGHRSVSWYQQTPGQGLQFLFEYFSETQRNKGNFPGRFSGRQFSNSRSEMNVSTLELGDSALYLCASSWERTSGRTQYFGPGTRLTVL.

This clone was recorded a few times. The CDR3 reads CASSDEVQGAKGYTF. The CDR3 region has the DNA TGCGCCAGCAGTGATGAGGTTCAGGGGGCGAAGGGCTACACCTTC. The chain carries TRBV23-1 and TRBJ1-2, with TRBD1 identical over 8 bases. TRBV23-1 is given ORF status, its function remaining uncertain. V gave up 5 bases and J gave up 8 bases; unmatched junction bases: 13. This CDR3 spans 15 amino acids.

This chain uses TRBV5-1 with TRBJ1-1, with D maybe TRBD1 (5 bases). This CDR3 has 12 amino acids. The V and J ends lost 3 bases and 6 bases respectively, with 9 bases between them. From germline, CDR1 is SGHRS and CDR2 YFSETQ. The CDR3 region is CASSSTGSEAFF. The CDR3 DNA reads as TGCGCCAGCAGCTCTACAGGCTCTGAAGCTTTCTTT.

The rearrangement joins TRBV4-1 to TRBJ2-1; TRBD1 aligns across 9 bases. Trimming removed 3 bases from V and 8 bases from J; junction bases left unmatched: 2. CDR1 is MGHRA and CDR2 is YSYEKL in the germline V gene. This CDR3 spans 13 amino acids. CDR3 coding DNA: TGCGCCAGCAGCCAGAGGACAGGGGATGAGCAGTTCTTC. This codes for CASSQRTGDEQFF.

V is TRBV28 and J is TRBJ1-2; D may be TRBD1 (6 bases). Germline V gene data show CDR1 as MDHEN and CDR2 as SYDVKM. Between the trimmed V and J ends, which lost 7 bases and 8 bases, there was a span of 17 bases. The CDR3 spans 13 residues. The CDR3 loop reads CASTGQGIGGYTF. The CDR3, as DNA: TGTGCCAGCACTGGGCAGGGGATTGGGGGCTACACCTTC.

The genes are TRBV18 and TRBJ2-3, with a tentative D call TRBD2 (5 bases). Germline V gene data show CDR1 as KGHSH and CDR2 as LQKENI. Trimming stripped 0 bases from V and 5 bases from J, with 9 bases between. This CDR3 has 14 amino acids. The DNA for the CDR3 is TGTGCCAGCTCACCACCACCAGGAGGAGATACGCAGTATTTT. This translates into CASSPPPGGDTQYF.

This chain uses TRBV28 with TRBJ2-7; a weak D match, TRBD2 (8 bases). The CDR3 covers 16 residues. Germline CDR1 is MDHEN and CDR2 is SYDVKM. The V gene lost 7 bases and the J gene lost 0 bases, with 19 bases spanning the gap. Written as DNA, the CDR3 is TGTGCCAGCACCGCCCCGGGGGGGACAGTCTCCTACGAGCAGTACTTC. It yields the protein CASTAPGGTVSYEQYF.

The gene calls are TRBV29-1 and TRBJ2-2; 7 nucleotides line up with TRBD2. The CDR3 totals 15 residues. Per the germline V gene, CDR1 is SQVTM and CDR2 is ANQGSEA. The trim removed 4 bases at V and 9 bases at J, leaving 14 bases unmatched. The CDR3 here is CSVGPSRTRGRELFF. CDR3 DNA sequence: TGCAGCGTTGGTCCCTCCCGGACTAGGGGCCGGGAGCTGTTTTTT.

The chain links TRBV6-1 to TRBJ1-1; D is perhaps TRBD1 (6 bases). Trimming took 3 bases from V and 9 from J, leaving 14 bases between them. The CDR3 contains 13 residues. CDR1 and CDR2 (germline): MNHNS, SASEGT. CDR3 sequence reads: CASSDITGTKAFF. The CDR3 nucleotides read TGTGCCAGCAGTGATATCACCGGGACAAAAGCTTTCTTT.

The chain couples TRBV2 to TRBJ2-1, with a possible D match to TRBD2 (5 bases). V shed 6 bases and J shed 9 bases, with 21 bases lying between them. Germline lookup yields CDR1 SNHLY and CDR2 FYNNEI. The CDR3 length is 15 residues. The CDR3 reads CASSSGVLAIPEQFF. Here the CDR3 DNA reads TGTGCCAGCAGCTCCGGTGTGCTAGCTATCCCTGAGCAGTTCTTC.

As to this clone: This could be a read error, since a much larger clone is one nucleotide away. The same CDR3 can be traced to other DNA sequences in this sample. V and J are TRBV5-1 and TRBJ1-2, with 7 positions matching TRBD1. Germline CDR1 SGHRS, CDR2 YFSETQ. The CDR3 is made up of 14 amino acids. CDR3 sequence (DNA): TGCGCCAGCAGCCGGACAGGTACTGACTATGGCTATACCTTC. Encoded protein: CASSRTGTDYGYTF. Together with reference TRBV5-1 and TRBJ1-2, the CDR3 gives the full variable domain: KAGVTQTPRYLIKTRGQQVTLSCSPISGHRSVSWYQQTPGQGLQFLFEYFSETQRNKGNFPGRFSGRQFSNSRSEMNVSTLELGDSALYLCASSRTGTDYGYTFGSGTRLTVV.

The rearrangement links TRBV9 to TRBJ1-2; D might be TRBD1 (5 bases). This CDR3 has 13 amino acids. Per germline, CDR1 SGDLS and CDR2 YYNGEE. The ends were cut back, 4 bases at V and 6 bases at J, with 13 bases in the middle. The DNA for the CDR3 is TGTGCCAGCAGCTCCCTGCAGGGTAATGGCTACACCTTC. It is translated as CASSSLQGNGYTF.